This TCR beta chain was sequenced in a study of tissue T cells after allogeneic stem cell transplantation. Study observations and caveats: Tissue-detected TCR repertoire was only partly captured by blood and spleen T cells.

The method was immunoSEQ multiplex PCR; TCRdb's version includes in-frame clones alone and lacks a portion of them. This sample has approximately 7,100 clones; 35% to 40% occur once, and the top ten carry around 6.5%. Time point defined: mouse harvest day 14 after allogeneic transplant. The graft held 10^6 splenic CD5+ T cells and 10^7 T-cell-depleted bone marrow cells. Tissues came from B6→BALB/c major-mismatch GVHD mice at day 7 or 14. This CDR3 is 14 amino acids long. The V gene lost 6 bases and the J gene lost 0 bases, with 9 bases spanning the gap. The germline V gene encodes CDR1 KGHPV and CDR2 FQNQEV (reference sequence). Points on this clone: Its antigen is not known. Genes and germline come from the mouse. The CDR3 extends 1 residue past the end of the read, so its final part is completed from the germline J gene.

This chain links TRBV26 with TRBJ1-3, with D uncertain. Sequencing used skin. This receptor was obtained from a female BALB/c mouse given C57BL/6 T cells with graft-versus-host disease after an allogeneic hematopoietic cell transplant. The CDR3 region is CASSTENSGNTLYF. Incomplete CDR3 DNA: TGTGCCAGCAGCACCGAGAATTCTGGAAATACGCTCTAT.